This TCR beta chain derives from a study of blood T cell repertoires in COVID-19. Across the whole study: From T cells, B-cell-depleted T cells, or PBMCs came the material, which was cDNA or gDNA.

A single count supports this clone. Patients of the Seattle cohort, enrolled during active infection, were followed longitudinally. In the authors' methods: Amplifying reference gene primers gave estimates of nucleated cell counts. TCRdb's table, derived via immunoSEQ multiplex PCR, lists solely in-frame clones and lacks some. For V, J and clone size, that table is used; D and trimming come from the DNA. The top ten clones hold about 10% of a sample with 220,000 or so clones, about 86% of them seen once. The receptor's source is a woman aged 45 to 65 with COVID-19, enrolled during active disease. The sample taken for sequencing was peripheral blood.

The CDR3 DNA is TGTGCCAGCAGCTTTCGGGGTAGACGGAGGGGAGATACGCAGTATTTT. Its protein product is CASSFRGRRRGDTQYF. The rearrangement uses TRBV5-4 and TRBJ2-3; TRBD2 is a possible D gene (6 bases). The CDR3 runs 16 residues. Per germline, CDR1 SGHNT and CDR2 YYREEE (reference sequence). The germline V and J ends were trimmed by 2 bases and 5 bases, with 18 bases remaining between them.